One and the same sample provided the 8 T cell receptor beta chains below, sequenced in a study of PD-L1 blockade in urothelial cancer. Regarding time point: pretreatment peripheral blood. Profiling relied on immunoSEQ multiplex PCR, and the TCRdb table lists in-frame clones only, not all of them. Among tens of thousands of clones listed, more than 65% were seen once. The sequenced sample was PBMCs, obtained around atezolizumab (anti-PD-L1) treatment. These receptors came from a man aged 70 or older with urothelial cancer.

The V call is TRBV21-1, the J call TRBJ2-7; the D call TRBD2 from the table was never checked on the DNA. TRBV21-1 is a pseudogene locus. The CDR3 length is 15 residues. In DNA, the CDR3 is TGTGCCAGCAGCAATCCTTGGAGGGCCGCCTACGAGCAGTACTTC. As protein: CASSNPWRAAYEQYF.

CDR3 residues: CASSLAPGGGSADTQYF. The CDR3 region has the DNA TGCGCCAGCAGCTTGGCGCCGGGAGGCGGGAGTGCAGATACGCAGTATTTT. J is TRBJ2-3 and V is TRBV5-1; 7 nucleotides line up with TRBD2. Germline V gene lookup returns CDR1 SGHRS and CDR2 YFSETQ. With V trimmed by 0 bases and J by 4 bases, 11 bases remained unmatched. CDR3 length: 17 residues.

This clone occurred a few times. The chain recombines TRBV28 with TRBJ1-1, with no clear D. The CDR3 has 14 amino acids. Trimming cost V 1 base and J 1 base, with 7 bases left between them. Germline V gives CDR1 MDHEN, CDR2 SYDVKM. The CDR3 reads CASSLLQQNTEAFF. Here the CDR3 DNA reads TGTGCCAGCAGTTTATTACAGCAGAACACTGAAGCTTTCTTT.

The rearrangement links TRBV5-1 to TRBJ2-2; tentative D call: TRBD2 (6 bases). This CDR3 is built from 14 residues. V dropped 0 bases and J dropped 7 bases, with 10 bases sitting between them. Per germline, CDR1 SGHRS and CDR2 YFSETQ. The CDR3 DNA follows: TGCGCCAGCAGCTTGGGCGGGGAGGACGGGGAGCTGTTTTTT. Translation gives CASSLGGEDGELFF.

This clone appeared once. This sequence joins TRBV27 and TRBJ2-7, with a tentative D call TRBD1 (5 bases). The CDR3 is 14 amino acids. Trimming pared 5 bases from V and 2 bases from J, leaving 13 bases between. Per germline, CDR1 MNHEY and CDR2 SMNVEV (reference sequence). The CDR3 bases are TGTGCCAGCAGTACCGGACACCCTACCTACGAGCAGTACTTC. This codes for CASSTGHPTYEQYF.

This clone has only one observation. The chain combines TRBV19 with TRBJ2-7; 9 bases agree with TRBD1. The germline gives CDR1 LNHDA, CDR2 SQIVND (reference sequence). This CDR3 has 14 amino acids. V gave up 6 bases and J gave up 3 bases; unmatched junction bases: 6. The CDR3 DNA is TGTGCCAGTAGGCCCAGACAGGGGGACTACGAGCAGTACTTC. Protein: CASRPRQGDYEQYF.

The chain has TRBV5-1 and TRBJ1-1; D remains ambiguous. Trimming removed 0 bases from V and 0 bases from J, with 9 bases in between. CDR1 and CDR2 from the germline V gene are SGHRS and YFSETQ. This CDR3 has 15 amino acids. This CDR3 reads CASSLAGDMNTEAFF. Here the CDR3 DNA reads TGCGCCAGCAGCTTGGCAGGTGACATGAACACTGAAGCTTTCTTT. Combining the CDR3 with reference TRBV5-1 and TRBJ1-1 gives the whole variable domain KAGVTQTPRYLIKTRGQQVTLSCSPISGHRSVSWYQQTPGQGLQFLFEYFSETQRNKGNFPGRFSGRQFSNSRSEMNVSTLELGDSALYLCASSLAGDMNTEAFFGQGTRLTVV.

The chain combines TRBV11-2 with TRBJ2-7; 8 nucleotides agree with TRBD1. There are 13 residues in the CDR3. The germline V gene encodes CDR1 SGHAT and CDR2 FQNNGV. The trim removed 4 bases at V and 3 bases at J, leaving 2 bases unmatched. The CDR3 here is CASSSTGGYEQYF. The CDR3 region has the DNA TGTGCCAGCAGCTCCACAGGGGGCTACGAGCAGTACTTC.